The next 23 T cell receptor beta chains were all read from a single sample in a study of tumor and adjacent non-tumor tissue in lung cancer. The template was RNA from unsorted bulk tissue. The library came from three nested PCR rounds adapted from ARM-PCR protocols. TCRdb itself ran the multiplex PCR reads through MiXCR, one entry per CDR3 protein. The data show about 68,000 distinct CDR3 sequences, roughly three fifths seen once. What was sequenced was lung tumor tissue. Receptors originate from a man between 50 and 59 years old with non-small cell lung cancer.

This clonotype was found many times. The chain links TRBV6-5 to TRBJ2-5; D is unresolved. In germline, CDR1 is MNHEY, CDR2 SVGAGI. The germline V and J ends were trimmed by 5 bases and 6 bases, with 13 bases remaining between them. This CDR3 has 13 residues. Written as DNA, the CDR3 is TGTGCCAGCAGTGATACGTCCGGAAAGACCCAGTACTTC. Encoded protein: CASSDTSGKTQYF.

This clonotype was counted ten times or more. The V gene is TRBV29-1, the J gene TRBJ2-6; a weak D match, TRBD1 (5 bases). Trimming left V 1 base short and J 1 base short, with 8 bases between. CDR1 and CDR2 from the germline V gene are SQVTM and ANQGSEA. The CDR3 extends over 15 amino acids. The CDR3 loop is CSVEAGISGANVLTF. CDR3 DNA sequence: TGCAGCGTTGAAGCAGGGATATCTGGGGCCAACGTCCTGACTTTC.

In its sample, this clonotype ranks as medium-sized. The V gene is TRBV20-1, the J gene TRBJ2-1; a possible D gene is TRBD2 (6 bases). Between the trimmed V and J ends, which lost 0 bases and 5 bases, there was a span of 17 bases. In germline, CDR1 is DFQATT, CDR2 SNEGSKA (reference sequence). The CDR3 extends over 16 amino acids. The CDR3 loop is CSARDPTSSRDNEQFF. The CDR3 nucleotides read TGCAGTGCTAGAGATCCGACTAGTAGTCGGGACAATGAGCAGTTCTTC.

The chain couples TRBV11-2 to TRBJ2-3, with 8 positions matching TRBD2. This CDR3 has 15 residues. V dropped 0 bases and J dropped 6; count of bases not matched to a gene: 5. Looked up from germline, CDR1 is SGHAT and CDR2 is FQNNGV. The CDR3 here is CASSLEAGVTDTQYF. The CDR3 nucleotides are TGTGCCAGCAGCTTAGAAGCGGGGGTCACGGATACGCAGTATTTT.

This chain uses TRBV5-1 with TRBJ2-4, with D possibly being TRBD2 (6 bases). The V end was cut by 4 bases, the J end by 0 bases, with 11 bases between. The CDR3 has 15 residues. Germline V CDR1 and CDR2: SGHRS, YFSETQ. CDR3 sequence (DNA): TGCGCCAGCAGCGTAGGGGACTTAGCCAAAAACATTCAGTACTTC. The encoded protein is CASSVGDLAKNIQYF.

The CDR3 DNA is TGTGCTTCAAGACTAGCGGGTAGCACAGATACGCAGTATTTT. Its protein is CASRLAGSTDTQYF. The chain has TRBV25-1 and TRBJ2-3; TRBD2 matches at 10 bases. The CDR3 is made up of 14 amino acids. CDR1 is MGHDK and CDR2 is SYGVNS in the germline V gene.

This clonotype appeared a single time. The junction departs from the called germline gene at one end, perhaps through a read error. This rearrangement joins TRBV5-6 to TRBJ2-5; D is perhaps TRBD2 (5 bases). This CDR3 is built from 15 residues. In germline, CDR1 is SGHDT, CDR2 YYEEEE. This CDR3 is CDNSLGGGVQEPQYF. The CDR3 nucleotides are TGTGACAACAGCTTAGGTGGAGGAGTCCAAGAGCCCCAGTACTTC.

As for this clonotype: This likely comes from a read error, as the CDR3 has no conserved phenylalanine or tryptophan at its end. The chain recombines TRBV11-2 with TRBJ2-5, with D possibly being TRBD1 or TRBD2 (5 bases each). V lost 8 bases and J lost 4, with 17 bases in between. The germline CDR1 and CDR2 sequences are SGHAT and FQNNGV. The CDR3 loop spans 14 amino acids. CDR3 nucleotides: TGTGCCAGCGGGGACGGGGCCGTGGGAGAGACCCAGTACCTC. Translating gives CASGDGAVGETQYL.

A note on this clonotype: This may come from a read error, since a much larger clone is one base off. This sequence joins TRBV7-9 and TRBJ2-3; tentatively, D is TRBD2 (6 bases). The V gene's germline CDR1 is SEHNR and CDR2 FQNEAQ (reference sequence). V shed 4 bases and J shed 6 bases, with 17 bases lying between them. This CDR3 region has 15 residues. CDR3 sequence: CASSYWRDMDDTQYF. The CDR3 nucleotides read TGTGCCAGCAGCTATTGGCGGGATATGGATGATACGCAGTATTTT.

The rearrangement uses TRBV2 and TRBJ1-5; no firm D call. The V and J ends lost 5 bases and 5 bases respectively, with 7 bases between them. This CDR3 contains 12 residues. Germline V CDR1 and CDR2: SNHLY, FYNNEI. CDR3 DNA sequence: TGTGCCAGCAGTTCAGGCTATCAGCCCCAGCATTTT. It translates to CASSSGYQPQHF.

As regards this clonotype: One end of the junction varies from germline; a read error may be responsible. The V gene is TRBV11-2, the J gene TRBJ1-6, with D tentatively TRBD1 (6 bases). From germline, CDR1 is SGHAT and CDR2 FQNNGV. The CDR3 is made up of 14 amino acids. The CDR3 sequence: CASGRTVYNTPLHF. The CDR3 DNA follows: TGTGCCAGCGGCAGGACAGTATATAATACACCCCTCCATTTT.

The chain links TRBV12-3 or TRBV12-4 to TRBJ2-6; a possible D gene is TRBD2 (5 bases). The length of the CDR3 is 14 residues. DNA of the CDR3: TGTCCTAGCAGTTTCAGCCCTGGGGCCAACGTCCTGACTTTC. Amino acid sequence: CPSSFSPGANVLTF.

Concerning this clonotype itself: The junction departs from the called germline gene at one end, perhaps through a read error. CDR3 amino acids: CVSGGRAVGETKYF. CDR3 DNA: TGTGTCAGCGGGGGCAGGGCCGTGGGAGAGACCAAGTACTTC. The chain couples TRBV11-2 to TRBJ2-5, with 8 bases that match TRBD2. Germline CDR1 and CDR2: SGHAT and FQNNGV. The CDR3 totals 14 residues.

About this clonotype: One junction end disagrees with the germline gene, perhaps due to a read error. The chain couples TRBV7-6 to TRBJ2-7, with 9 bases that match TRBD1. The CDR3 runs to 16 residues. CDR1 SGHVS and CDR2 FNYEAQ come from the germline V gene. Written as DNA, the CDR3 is TGTGCCAGCAGTTTAGTTTCGGGACAGGGAGCCTGCGAGCAGTACTTC. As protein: CASSLVSGQGACEQYF.

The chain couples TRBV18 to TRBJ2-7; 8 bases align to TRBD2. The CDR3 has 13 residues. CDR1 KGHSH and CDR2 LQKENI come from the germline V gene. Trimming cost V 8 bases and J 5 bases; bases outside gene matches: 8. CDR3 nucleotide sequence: TGTGCCAGCACCCGGGGGGGCCAGGACGAGCAGTACTTC. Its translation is CASTRGGQDEQYF. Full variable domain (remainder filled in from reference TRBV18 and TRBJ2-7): NAGVMQNPRHLVRRRGQEARLRCSPMKGHSHVYWYRQLPEEGLKFMVYLQKENIIDESGMPKERFSAEFPKEGPSILRIQQVVRGDSAAYFCASTRGGQDEQYFGPGTRLTVT.

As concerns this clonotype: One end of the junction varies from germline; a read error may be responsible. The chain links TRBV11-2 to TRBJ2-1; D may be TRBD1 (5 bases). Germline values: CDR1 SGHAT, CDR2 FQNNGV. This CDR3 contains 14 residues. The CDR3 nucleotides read TGTGCCGGCAGCTTCGCAGGGTTCTACAATGGGCAGTTCTTC. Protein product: CAGSFAGFYNGQFF.

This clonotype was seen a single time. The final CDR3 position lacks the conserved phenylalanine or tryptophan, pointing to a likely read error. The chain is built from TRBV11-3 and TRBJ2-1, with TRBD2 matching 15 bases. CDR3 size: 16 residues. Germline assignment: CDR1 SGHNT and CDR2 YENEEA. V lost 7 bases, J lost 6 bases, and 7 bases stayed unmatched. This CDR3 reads CASNRGTSGGTNEQFL. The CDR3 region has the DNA TGTGCCAGCAACCGGGGGACTAGCGGGGGGACCAATGAGCAGTTCCTC.

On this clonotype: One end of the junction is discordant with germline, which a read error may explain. CDR3 in amino acids: CASSAQSAYEQYF. The CDR3 DNA is TGTGCTAGCAGCGCTCAGAGTGCCTACGAGCAGTACTTC. This chain connects TRBV9 to TRBJ2-7, with no clear D. From germline, CDR1 is SGDLS and CDR2 YYNGEE. The CDR3 contains 13 residues.

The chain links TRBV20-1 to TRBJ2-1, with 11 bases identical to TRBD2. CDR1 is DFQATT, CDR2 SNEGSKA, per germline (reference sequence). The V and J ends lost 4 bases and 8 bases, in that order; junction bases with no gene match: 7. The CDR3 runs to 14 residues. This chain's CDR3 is CSATRTSGSDEQFF. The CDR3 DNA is TGCAGTGCTACCAGGACTAGCGGGTCGGATGAGCAGTTCTTC.

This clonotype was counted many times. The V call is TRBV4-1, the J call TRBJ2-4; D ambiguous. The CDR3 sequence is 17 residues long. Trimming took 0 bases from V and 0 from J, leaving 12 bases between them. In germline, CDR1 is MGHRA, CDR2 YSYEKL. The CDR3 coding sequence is TGCGCCAGCAGCCAAGATAGCAACACCATAGCCAAAAACATTCAGTACTTC. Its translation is CASSQDSNTIAKNIQYF.

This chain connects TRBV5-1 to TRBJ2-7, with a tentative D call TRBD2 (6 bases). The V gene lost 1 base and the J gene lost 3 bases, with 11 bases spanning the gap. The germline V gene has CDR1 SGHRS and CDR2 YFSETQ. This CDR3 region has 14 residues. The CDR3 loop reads CASSLTSCYYEQYF. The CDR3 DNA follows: TGCGCCAGCAGCTTGACTAGCTGCTACTACGAGCAGTACTTC.

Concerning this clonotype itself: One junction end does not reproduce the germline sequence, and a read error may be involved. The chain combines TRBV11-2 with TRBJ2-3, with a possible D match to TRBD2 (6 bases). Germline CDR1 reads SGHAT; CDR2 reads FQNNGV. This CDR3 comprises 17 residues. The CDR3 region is CASGFGPKAGIRDTQYF. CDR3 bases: TGTGCCAGCGGCTTTGGCCCGAAGGCGGGGATACGCGATACGCAGTATTTT.

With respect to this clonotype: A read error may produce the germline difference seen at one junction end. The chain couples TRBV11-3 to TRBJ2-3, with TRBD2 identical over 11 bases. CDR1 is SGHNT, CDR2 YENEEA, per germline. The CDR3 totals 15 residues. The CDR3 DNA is TGCGCCAGTAGCTTAGGGACTAGCGGTACATATACGCAGTATTTT. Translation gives CASSLGTSGTYTQYF.